A selection of T cell receptor beta chains follows, all from one sample in a study of T cell repertoires in cytomegalovirus infection. TCRdb reprocessed the reads with MiXCR, giving one entry per CDR3 protein. The sample carries roughly 230,000 distinct CDR3 sequences, over 20% recorded once. The specimen was CD8+ T cells from PBMCs. The receptors were gathered from a human donor in good health (CMV status not recorded). Some clones in this sample may be carry-over from other donors' samples. CDR3s include the opening cysteine and the closing phenylalanine or tryptophan. Each record gives: CDR3 protein, CDR3 DNA, J gene, D gene, clone size, V gene. The D gene is left open where the match is weak. Clone size, where shown, is once, few, many, or a class for clones that have expanded.

cdr3_aa: CAITTSGAGETQYF
cdr3_nt: TGTGCCATCACGACTAGCGGGGCTGGCGAGACCCAGTACTTC
j_call: TRBJ2-5
d_call: TRBD2
clone_size: many
v_call: TRBV7-6

cdr3_aa: CSVYIQGPDTQYF
cdr3_nt: TGCAGCGTCTACATACAGGGTCCAGATACGCAGTATTTT
j_call: TRBJ2-3
d_call: -
clone_size: few
v_call: TRBV29-1

cdr3_aa: CASNPGGGIKNIQYF
cdr3_nt: TGTGCCAGCAATCCTGGGGGGGGTATCAAAAACATTCAGTACTTC
j_call: TRBJ2-4
d_call: TRBD2
clone_size: many
v_call: TRBV12-3/TRBV12-4

cdr3_aa: CASKGGGELFF
cdr3_nt: TGCGCCAGCAAGGGAGGCGGGGAGCTGTTTTTT
j_call: TRBJ2-2
d_call: -
clone_size: -
v_call: TRBV10-2

cdr3_aa: CASSLGISAYNEQFF
cdr3_nt: TGTGCCAGCAGCTTAGGGATAAGCGCCTACAATGAGCAGTTCTTC
j_call: TRBJ2-1
d_call: -
clone_size: few
v_call: TRBV7-9

cdr3_aa: CARRGTSAETQYF
cdr3_nt: TGTGCCAGACGGGGGACTAGCGCAGAGACCCAGTACTTC
j_call: TRBJ2-5
d_call: TRBD2
clone_size: -
v_call: TRBV2

cdr3_aa: CATVRGGGTEAFF
cdr3_nt: TGTGCCACCGTTAGGGGAGGGGGAACTGAAGCTTTCTTT
j_call: TRBJ1-1
d_call: -
clone_size: -
v_call: TRBV7-4

cdr3_aa: CASSLVGTEGLF
cdr3_nt: TGTGCCAGCAGCTTAGTTGGGACAGAGGGGCTCTTT
j_call: TRBJ1-1
d_call: TRBD1
clone_size: many
v_call: TRBV7-2

cdr3_aa: CASRTWDYFPETQYF
cdr3_nt: TGTGCCAGCAGAACTTGGGACTATTTCCCAGAGACCCAGTACTTC
j_call: TRBJ2-5
d_call: TRBD2
clone_size: many
v_call: TRBV7-2

cdr3_aa: CASSLLRLTGGTDTQYF
cdr3_nt: TGTGCCAGCAGTTTATTGAGACTAACGGGGGGAACAGATACGCAGTATTTT
j_call: TRBJ2-3
d_call: TRBD2
clone_size: once
v_call: TRBV28

cdr3_aa: CSARGGGRNEQFF
cdr3_nt: TGCAGTGCTAGGGGCGGGGGGCGAAATGAGCAGTTCTTC
j_call: TRBJ2-1
d_call: TRBD2
clone_size: -
v_call: TRBV20-1

cdr3_aa: CASSLVRGEDEQFF
cdr3_nt: TGTGCCAGCAGCTTAGTAAGAGGGGAGGATGAGCAGTTCTTC
j_call: TRBJ2-1
d_call: -
clone_size: -
v_call: TRBV7-6

cdr3_aa: CASKDYGRAFF
cdr3_nt: TGTGCCAGCAAGGATTATGGTCGAGCTTTCTTT
j_call: TRBJ1-1
d_call: -
clone_size: -
v_call: TRBV6-1

cdr3_aa: CASSLGRGPGGYTF
cdr3_nt: TGTGCCAGCAGCCTAGGACGAGGGCCGGGAGGCTACACCTTC
j_call: TRBJ1-2
d_call: -
clone_size: many
v_call: TRBV7-9

cdr3_aa: CASSILLSLTDTQYF
cdr3_nt: TGTGCCAGTAGTATCCTTCTCTCCCTGACAGATACGCAGTATTTT
j_call: TRBJ2-3
d_call: -
clone_size: few
v_call: TRBV19

cdr3_aa: CASSLVSSGAEAFF
cdr3_nt: TGTGCCAGCAGCTTAGTATCGTCGGGCGCTGAAGCTTTCTTT
j_call: TRBJ1-1
d_call: -
clone_size: few
v_call: TRBV7-3

cdr3_aa: CASSYGGPATYEQYF
cdr3_nt: TGTGCCAGCAGTTACGGGGGTCCCGCTACCTACGAGCAGTACTTC
j_call: TRBJ2-7
d_call: -
clone_size: -
v_call: TRBV6-5

cdr3_aa: CSGTATNSNEQFF
cdr3_nt: TGCAGCGGAACGGCCACAAATTCCAATGAGCAGTTCTTC
j_call: TRBJ2-1
d_call: -
clone_size: once
v_call: TRBV29-1

cdr3_aa: CASTWGGLRTEAFF
cdr3_nt: TGTGCCAGCACCTGGGGGGGGCTGAGGACTGAAGCTTTCTTT
j_call: TRBJ1-1
d_call: -
clone_size: many
v_call: TRBV28

cdr3_aa: CASSIYQGGEAFF
cdr3_nt: TGTGCCAGTAGTATTTACCAGGGCGGCGAAGCTTTCTTT
j_call: TRBJ1-1
d_call: -
clone_size: -
v_call: TRBV19

cdr3_aa: CASSLVWDGASEQYF
cdr3_nt: TGTGCCAGCAGCTTAGTCTGGGACGGGGCCTCCGAGCAGTACTTC
j_call: TRBJ2-7
d_call: -
clone_size: -
v_call: TRBV7-9

cdr3_aa: CASIPGGYEQYF
cdr3_nt: TGTGCCAGCATCCCCGGGGGCTACGAGCAGTACTTC
j_call: TRBJ2-7
d_call: -
clone_size: -
v_call: TRBV2

cdr3_aa: CAISEAGAGEQYF
cdr3_nt: TGTGCCATCAGTGAAGCAGGGGCTGGCGAGCAGTACTTC
j_call: TRBJ2-7
d_call: -
clone_size: -
v_call: TRBV10-3

cdr3_aa: CASSRTRRVDTQYF
cdr3_nt: TGTGCCAGCAGTCGGACTAGAAGGGTGGATACGCAGTATTTT
j_call: TRBJ2-3
d_call: TRBD2
clone_size: -
v_call: TRBV2

cdr3_aa: CASSPGGVTDTQYF
cdr3_nt: TGTGCCAGCAGCCCCGGTGGAGTCACAGATACGCAGTATTTT
j_call: TRBJ2-3
d_call: -
clone_size: many
v_call: TRBV7-6